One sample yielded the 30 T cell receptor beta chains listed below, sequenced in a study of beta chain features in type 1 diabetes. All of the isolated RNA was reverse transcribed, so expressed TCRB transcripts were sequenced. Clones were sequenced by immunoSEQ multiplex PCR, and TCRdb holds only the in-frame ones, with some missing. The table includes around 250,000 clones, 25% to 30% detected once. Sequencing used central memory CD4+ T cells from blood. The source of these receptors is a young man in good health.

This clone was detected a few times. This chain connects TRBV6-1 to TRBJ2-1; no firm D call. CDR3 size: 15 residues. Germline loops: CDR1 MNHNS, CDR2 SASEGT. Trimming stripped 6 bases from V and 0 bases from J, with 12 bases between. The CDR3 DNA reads TGTGCCAGCAGGTTCGGCGAAATCTCCTACAATGAGCAGTTCTTC. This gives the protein CASRFGEISYNEQFF.

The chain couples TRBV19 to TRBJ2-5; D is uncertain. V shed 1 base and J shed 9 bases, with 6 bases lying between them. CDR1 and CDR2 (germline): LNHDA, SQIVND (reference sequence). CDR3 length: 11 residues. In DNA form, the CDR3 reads TGTGCCAGTAGTATAGGAGACGCCCAGTACTTC. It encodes CASSIGDAQYF.

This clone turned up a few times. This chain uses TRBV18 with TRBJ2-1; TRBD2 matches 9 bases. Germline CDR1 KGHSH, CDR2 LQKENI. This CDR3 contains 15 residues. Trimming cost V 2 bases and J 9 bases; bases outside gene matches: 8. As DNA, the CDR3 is TGTGCCAGCTCACCAGTCGCGGGAGGGCGGAGTGAGCAGTTCTTC. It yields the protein CASSPVAGGRSEQFF.

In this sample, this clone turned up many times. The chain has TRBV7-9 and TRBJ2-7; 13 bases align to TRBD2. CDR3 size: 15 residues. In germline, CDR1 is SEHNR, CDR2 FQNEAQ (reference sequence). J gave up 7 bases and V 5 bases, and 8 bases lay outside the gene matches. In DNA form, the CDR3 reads TGTGCCAGCAGCACAGGACTAGCGGGAGCCCGGGAGCAGTACTTC. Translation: CASSTGLAGAREQYF.

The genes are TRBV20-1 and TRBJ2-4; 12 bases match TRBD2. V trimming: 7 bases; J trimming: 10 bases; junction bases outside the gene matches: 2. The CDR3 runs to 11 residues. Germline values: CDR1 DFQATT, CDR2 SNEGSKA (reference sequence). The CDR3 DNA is TGCAGTGGACTAGCGGGGGAGATTCAGTACTTC. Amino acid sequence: CSGLAGEIQYF.

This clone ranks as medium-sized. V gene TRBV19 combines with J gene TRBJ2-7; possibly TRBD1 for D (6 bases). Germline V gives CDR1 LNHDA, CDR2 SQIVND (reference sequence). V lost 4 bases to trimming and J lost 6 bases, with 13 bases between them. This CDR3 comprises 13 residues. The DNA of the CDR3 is TGTGCCAGTAGTACTAGTGCAGGGGTCGAGCAGTACTTC. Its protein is CASSTSAGVEQYF.

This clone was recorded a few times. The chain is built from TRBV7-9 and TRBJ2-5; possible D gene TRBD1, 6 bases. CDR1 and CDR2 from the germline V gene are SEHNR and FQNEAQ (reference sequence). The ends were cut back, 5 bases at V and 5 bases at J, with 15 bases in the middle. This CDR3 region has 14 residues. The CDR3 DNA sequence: TGTGCCAGCAGCACTGGACAGCCCCTCGAGACCCAGTACTTC. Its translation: CASSTGQPLETQYF.

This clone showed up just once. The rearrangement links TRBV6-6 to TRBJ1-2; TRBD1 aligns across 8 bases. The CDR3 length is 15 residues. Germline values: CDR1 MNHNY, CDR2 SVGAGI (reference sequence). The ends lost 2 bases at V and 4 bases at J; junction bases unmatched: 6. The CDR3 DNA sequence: TGTGCCAGCAGTTACGGACAGGGAGGAGGCTATGGCTACACCTTC. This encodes CASSYGQGGGYGYTF.

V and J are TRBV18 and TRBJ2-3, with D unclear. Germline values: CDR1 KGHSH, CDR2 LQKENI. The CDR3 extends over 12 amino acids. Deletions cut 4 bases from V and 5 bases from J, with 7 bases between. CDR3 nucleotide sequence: TGTGCCAGCTCACTAAACAAAGATACGCAGTATTTT. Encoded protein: CASSLNKDTQYF.

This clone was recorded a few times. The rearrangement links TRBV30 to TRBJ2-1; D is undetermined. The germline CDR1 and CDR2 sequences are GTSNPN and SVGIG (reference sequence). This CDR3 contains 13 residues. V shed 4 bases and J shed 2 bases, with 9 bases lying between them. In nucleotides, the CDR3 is TGTGCCTGGAACTTAGGTCCCTACAATGAGCAGTTCTTC. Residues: CAWNLGPYNEQFF.

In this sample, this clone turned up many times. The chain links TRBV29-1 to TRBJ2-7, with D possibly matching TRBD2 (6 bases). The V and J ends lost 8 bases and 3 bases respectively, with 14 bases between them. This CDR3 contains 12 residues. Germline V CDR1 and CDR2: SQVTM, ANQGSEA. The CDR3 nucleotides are TGCAGCTTTCGGAGGGGAAACTACGAGCAGTACTTC. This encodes CSFRRGNYEQYF.

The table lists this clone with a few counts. The CDR3: CASSDVTGFQETQYF. CDR3 nucleotides: TGTGCCAGCAGTGACGTAACAGGATTCCAAGAGACCCAGTACTTC. V usage is TRBV25-1 and J usage is TRBJ2-5; TRBD1 might be the D (5 bases). Germline V lookup: CDR1 MGHDK, CDR2 SYGVNS. There are 15 residues in the CDR3. V was trimmed by 3 bases and J by 1 base, leaving 12 bases between them.

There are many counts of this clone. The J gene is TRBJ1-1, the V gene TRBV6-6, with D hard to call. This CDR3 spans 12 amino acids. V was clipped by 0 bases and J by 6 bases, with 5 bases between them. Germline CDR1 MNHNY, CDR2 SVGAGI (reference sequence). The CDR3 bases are TGTGCCAGCAGTTACTCGGGTCCTGAAGCTTTCTTT. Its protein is CASSYSGPEAFF.

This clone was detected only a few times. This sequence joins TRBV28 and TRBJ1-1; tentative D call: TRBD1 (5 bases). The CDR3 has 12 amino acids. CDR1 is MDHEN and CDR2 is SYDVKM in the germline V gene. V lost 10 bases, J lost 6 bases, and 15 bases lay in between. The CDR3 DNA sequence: TGTGCCACCTTTCAGGGTAAGGCTGAAGCTTTCTTT. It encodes CATFQGKAEAFF. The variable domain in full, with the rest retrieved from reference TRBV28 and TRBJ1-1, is DVKVTQSSRYLVKRTGEKVFLECVQDMDHENMFWYRQDPGLGLRLIYFSYDVKMKEKGDIPEGYSVSREKKERFSLILESASTNQTSMYLCATFQGKAEAFFGQGTRLTVV.

CDR3 in DNA: TGTGCCTGCCGCGACAGTTACTATGGCTACACCTTC. This sequence encodes CACRDSYYGYTF. J is TRBJ1-2 and V is TRBV30; possibly TRBD1 for D (5 bases). Germline lookup yields CDR1 GTSNPN and CDR2 SVGIG (reference sequence). V lost 6 bases and J 3 bases, leaving 11 bases between the germline ends. This CDR3 is built from 12 residues.

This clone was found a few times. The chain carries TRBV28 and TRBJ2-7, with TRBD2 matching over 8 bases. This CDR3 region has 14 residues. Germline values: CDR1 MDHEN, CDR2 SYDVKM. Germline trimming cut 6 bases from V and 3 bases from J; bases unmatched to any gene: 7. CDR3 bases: TGTGCCAGCAGCGGTAGCGGGAAGGACTACGAGCAGTACTTC. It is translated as CASSGSGKDYEQYF.

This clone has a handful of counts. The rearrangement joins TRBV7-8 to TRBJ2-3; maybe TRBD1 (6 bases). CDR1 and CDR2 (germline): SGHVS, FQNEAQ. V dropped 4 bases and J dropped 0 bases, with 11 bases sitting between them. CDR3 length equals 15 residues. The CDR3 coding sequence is TGTGCCAGCAGCTCACAGGGCTCTAGCACAGATACGCAGTATTTT. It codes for CASSSQGSSTDTQYF.

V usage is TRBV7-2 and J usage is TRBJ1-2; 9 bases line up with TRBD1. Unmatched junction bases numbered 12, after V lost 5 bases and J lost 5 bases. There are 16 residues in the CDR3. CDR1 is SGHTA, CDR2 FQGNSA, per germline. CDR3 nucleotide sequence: TGTGCCAGCAGCCCACCCTCGGACAGGGGCGGATATGGCTACACCTTC. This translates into CASSPPSDRGGYGYTF.

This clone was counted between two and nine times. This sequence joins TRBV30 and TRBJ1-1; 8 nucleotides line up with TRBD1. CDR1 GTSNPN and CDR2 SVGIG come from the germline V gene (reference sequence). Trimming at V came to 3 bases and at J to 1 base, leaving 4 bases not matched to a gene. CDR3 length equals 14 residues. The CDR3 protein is CAWRGGQANTEAFF. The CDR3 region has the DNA TGTGCCTGGAGGGGGGGACAGGCGAACACTGAAGCTTTCTTT.

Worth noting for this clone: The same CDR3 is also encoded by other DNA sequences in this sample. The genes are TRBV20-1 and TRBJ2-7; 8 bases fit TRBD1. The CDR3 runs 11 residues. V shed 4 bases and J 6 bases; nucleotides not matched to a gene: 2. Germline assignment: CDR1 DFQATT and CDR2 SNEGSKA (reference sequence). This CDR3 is CSATGGGEQYF. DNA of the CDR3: TGCAGTGCTACAGGGGGCGGCGAGCAGTACTTC.

The CDR3: CASSGSETQYF. The CDR3 nucleotides are TGTGCCAGCAGCGGTAGTGAGACCCAGTACTTC. The rearrangement uses TRBV7-2 and TRBJ2-5; D is uncertain. The V and J ends lost 5 bases and 5 bases respectively, with 6 bases between them. There are 11 residues in the CDR3. Germline CDR1 SGHTA, CDR2 FQGNSA.

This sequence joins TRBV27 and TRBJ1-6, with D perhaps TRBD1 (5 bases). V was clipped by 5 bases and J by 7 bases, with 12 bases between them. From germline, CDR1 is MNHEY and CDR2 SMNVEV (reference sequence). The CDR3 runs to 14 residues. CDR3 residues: CASSRGGLNSPLHF. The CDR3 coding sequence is TGTGCCAGCAGTCGGGGGGGACTAAATTCACCCCTCCACTTT.

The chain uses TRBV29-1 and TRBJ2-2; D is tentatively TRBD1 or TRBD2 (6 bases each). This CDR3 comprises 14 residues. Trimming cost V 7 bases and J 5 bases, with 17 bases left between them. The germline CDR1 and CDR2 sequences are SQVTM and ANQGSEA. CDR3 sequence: CSGAQGTGTGELFF. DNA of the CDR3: TGCAGCGGCGCTCAGGGGACTGGAACCGGGGAGCTGTTTTTT.

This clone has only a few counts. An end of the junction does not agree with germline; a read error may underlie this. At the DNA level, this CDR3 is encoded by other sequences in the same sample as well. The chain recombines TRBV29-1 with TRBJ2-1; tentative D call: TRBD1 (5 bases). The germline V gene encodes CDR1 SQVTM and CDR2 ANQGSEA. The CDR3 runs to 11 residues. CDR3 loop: CSVDRYNEQFF. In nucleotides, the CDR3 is TGCAGTGTTGACAGATACAATGAGCAGTTCTTC.

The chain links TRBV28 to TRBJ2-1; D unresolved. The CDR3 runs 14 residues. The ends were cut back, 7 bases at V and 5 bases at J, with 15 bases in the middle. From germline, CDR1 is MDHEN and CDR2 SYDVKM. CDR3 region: CASTPRFHNNEQFF. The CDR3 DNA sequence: TGTGCCAGCACCCCGAGATTCCACAACAATGAGCAGTTCTTC. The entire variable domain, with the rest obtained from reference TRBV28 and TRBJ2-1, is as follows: DVKVTQSSRYLVKRTGEKVFLECVQDMDHENMFWYRQDPGLGLRLIYFSYDVKMKEKGDIPEGYSVSREKKERFSLILESASTNQTSMYLCASTPRFHNNEQFFGPGTRLTVL.

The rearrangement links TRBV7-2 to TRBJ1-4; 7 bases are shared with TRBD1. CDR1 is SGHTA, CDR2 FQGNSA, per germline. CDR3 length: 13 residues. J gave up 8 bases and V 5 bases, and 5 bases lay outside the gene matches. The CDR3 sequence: CASSQGDGEKLFF. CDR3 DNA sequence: TGTGCCAGCAGCCAGGGGGACGGAGAAAAACTGTTTTTT.

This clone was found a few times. Here the CDR3 DNA reads TGTGCCAGCAGTCGAAAGGGAACCGGGGAGCTGTTTTTT. This sequence encodes CASSRKGTGELFF. V gene TRBV28 combines with J gene TRBJ2-2; D unresolved. Germline V gene data show CDR1 as MDHEN and CDR2 as SYDVKM. The CDR3 sequence is 13 residues long. The V and J ends lost 5 bases and 5 bases respectively, with 9 bases between them.

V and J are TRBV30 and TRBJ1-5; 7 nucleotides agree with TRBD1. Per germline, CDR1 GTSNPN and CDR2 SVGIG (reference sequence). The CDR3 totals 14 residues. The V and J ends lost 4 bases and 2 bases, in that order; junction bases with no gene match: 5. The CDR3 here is CAWKARGGNQPQHF. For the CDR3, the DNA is TGTGCCTGGAAGGCCAGGGGGGGCAATCAGCCCCAGCATTTT.

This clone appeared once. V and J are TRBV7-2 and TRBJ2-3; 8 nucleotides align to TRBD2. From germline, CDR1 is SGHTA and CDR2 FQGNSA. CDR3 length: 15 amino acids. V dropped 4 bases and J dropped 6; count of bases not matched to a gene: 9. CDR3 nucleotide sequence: TGTGCCAGCAGCTCGGACGGGGGGGCCTCGGATACGCAGTATTTT. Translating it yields CASSSDGGASDTQYF.

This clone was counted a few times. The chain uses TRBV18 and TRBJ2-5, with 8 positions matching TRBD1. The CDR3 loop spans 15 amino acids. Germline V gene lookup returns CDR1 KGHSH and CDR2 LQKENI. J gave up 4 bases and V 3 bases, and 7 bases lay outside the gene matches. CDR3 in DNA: TGTGCCAGCTCACCCGGACAGGGTGATAGAGAGACCCAGTACTTC. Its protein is CASSPGQGDRETQYF.